This T cell receptor (beta chain) came from a study of blood T cell repertoires in COVID-19. The V end lost 0 bases, the J end lost 3 bases, and 5 bases lay between the germline ends. The CDR3 consists of 13 residues. Germline values: CDR1 MNHEY, CDR2 SVGAGI. Data came from immunoSEQ multiplex PCR; TCRdb stores just in-frame clones and leaves some out. Here the sample spans some 95,000 clones, around 82% being singletons. The origin of this receptor is a middle-aged man who had recovered from COVID-19. Sequencing was carried out using peripheral blood. This chain connects TRBV6-5 to TRBJ1-2, with no clear D. The CDR3 region has the DNA TGTGCCAGCAGTTACTCGAGAGACTATGGCTACACCTTC. Translated: CASSYSRDYGYTF.